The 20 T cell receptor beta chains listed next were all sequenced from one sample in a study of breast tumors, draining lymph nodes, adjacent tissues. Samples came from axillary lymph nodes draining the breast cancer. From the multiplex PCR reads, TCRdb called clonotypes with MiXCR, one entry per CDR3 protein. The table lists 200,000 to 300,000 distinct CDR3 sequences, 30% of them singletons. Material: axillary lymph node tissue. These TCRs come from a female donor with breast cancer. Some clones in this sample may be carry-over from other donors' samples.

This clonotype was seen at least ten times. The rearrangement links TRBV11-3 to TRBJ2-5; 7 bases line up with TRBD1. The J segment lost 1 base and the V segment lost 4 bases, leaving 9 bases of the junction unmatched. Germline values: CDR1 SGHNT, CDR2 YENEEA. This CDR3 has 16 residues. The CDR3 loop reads CASSWKMTGIQETQYF. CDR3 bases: TGTGCCAGCAGCTGGAAGATGACAGGGATCCAAGAGACCCAGTACTTC.

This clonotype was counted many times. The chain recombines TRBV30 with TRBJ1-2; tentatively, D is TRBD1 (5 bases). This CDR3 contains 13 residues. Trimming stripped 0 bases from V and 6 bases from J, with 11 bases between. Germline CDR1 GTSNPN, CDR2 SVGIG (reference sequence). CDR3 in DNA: TGTGCCTGGAGTGTAGGAGGGGAAGATGGCTACACCTTC. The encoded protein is CAWSVGGEDGYTF.

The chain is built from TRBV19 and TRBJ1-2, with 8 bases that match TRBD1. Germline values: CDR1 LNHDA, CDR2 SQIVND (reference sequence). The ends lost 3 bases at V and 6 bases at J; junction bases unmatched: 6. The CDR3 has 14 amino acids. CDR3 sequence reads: CASSMDRAQDGYTF. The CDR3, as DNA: TGTGCCAGTAGTATGGACAGGGCTCAGGATGGCTACACCTTC.

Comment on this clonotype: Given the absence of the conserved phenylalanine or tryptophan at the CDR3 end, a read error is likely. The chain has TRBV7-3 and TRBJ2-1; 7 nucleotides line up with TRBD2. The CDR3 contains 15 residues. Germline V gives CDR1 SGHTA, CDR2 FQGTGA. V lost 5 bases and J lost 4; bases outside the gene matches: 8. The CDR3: CASSASSGGYNEQFL. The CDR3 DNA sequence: TGTGCCAGCAGCGCATCTAGCGGAGGGTACAATGAGCAGTTCCTC.

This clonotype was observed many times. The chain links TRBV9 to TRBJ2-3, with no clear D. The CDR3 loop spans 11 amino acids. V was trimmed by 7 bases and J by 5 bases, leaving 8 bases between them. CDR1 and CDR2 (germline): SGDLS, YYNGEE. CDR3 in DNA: TGTGCCAGCGGTCCAAGAGATACGCAGTATTTT. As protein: CASGPRDTQYF.

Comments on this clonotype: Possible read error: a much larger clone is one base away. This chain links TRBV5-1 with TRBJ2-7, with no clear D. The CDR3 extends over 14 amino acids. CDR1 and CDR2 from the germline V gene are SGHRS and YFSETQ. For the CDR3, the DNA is TGCGCCAGCAGCTTGGAAGGCTACTTATACGGGCAGTACTTC. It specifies CASSLEGYLYGQYF.

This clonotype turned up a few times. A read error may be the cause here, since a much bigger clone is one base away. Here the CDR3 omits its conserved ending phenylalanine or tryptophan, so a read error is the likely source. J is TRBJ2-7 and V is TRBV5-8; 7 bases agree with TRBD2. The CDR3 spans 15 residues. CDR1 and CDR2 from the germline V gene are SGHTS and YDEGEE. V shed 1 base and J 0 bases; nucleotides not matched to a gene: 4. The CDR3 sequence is CASSLWSGVSYEQYL. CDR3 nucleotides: TGTGCCAGCAGCTTGTGGAGCGGGGTCTCCTACGAGCAGTACCTC.

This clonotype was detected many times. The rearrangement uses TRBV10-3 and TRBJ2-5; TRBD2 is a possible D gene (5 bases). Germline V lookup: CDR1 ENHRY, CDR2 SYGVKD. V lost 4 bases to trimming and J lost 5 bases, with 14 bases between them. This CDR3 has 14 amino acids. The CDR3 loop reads CAISVRGPAETQYF. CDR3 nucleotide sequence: TGTGCCATCAGTGTTAGAGGGCCCGCGGAGACCCAGTACTTC.

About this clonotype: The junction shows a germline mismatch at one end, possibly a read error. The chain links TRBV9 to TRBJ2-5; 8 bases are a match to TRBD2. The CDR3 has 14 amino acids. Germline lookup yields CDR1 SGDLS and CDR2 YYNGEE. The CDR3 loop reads CASSVEGSGETQSF. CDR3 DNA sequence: TGTGCCAGCAGCGTAGAAGGTAGCGGGGAGACCCAGTCCTTC.

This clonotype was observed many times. The CDR3: CSANQLGQYF. Here the CDR3 DNA reads TGCAGTGCCAACCAACTGGGGCAGTACTTC. The chain couples TRBV20-1 to TRBJ2-7, with no clear D. Germline V gene data show CDR1 as DFQATT and CDR2 as SNEGSKA (reference sequence). This CDR3 is 10 amino acids long. V was trimmed by 6 bases and J by 9 bases, leaving 12 bases between them.

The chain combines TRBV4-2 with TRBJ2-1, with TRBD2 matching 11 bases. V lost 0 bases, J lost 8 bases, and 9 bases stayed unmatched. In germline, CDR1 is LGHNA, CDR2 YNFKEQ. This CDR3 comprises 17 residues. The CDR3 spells CASSQDGSTSGKDEQFF. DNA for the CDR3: TGTGCCAGCAGCCAAGATGGTTCGACTAGCGGGAAGGATGAGCAGTTCTTC.

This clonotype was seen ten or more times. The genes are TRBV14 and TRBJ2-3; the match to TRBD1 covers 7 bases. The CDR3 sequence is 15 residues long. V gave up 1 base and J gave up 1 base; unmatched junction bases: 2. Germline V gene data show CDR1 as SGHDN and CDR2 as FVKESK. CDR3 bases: TGTGCCAGCAGCCAAGGGACAGGCGGCACAGATACGCAGTATTTT. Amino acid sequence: CASSQGTGGTDTQYF.

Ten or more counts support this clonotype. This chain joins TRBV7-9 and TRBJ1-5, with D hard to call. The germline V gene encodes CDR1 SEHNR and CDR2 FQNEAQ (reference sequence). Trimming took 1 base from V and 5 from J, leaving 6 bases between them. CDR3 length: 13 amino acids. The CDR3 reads CASSLDNYQPQHF. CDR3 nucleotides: TGTGCCAGCAGCTTAGACAATTATCAGCCCCAGCATTTT.

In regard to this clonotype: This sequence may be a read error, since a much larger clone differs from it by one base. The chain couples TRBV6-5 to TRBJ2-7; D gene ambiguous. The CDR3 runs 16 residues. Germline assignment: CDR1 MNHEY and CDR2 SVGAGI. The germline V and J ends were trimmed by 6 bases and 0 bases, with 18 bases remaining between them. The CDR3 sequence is CASSRRPKTPSYEQYF. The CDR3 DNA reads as TGTGCCAGCAGCCGACGGCCCAAAACCCCCTCCTACGAGCAGTACTTC.

CDR3 in DNA: TGTGCCAGCAGTTCCCTGCGGGATTCCTACAATGAGCAGTTCTTC. It translates to CASSSLRDSYNEQFF. The chain couples TRBV25-1 to TRBJ2-1; the D gene is possibly TRBD2 (6 bases). CDR1 is MGHDK, CDR2 SYGVNS, per germline. CDR3 length: 15 amino acids. V was trimmed by 5 bases and J by 1 base, leaving 12 bases between them. Using reference TRBV25-1 and TRBJ2-1 for the parts outside the CDR3, the full variable domain is EADIYQTPRYLVIGTGKKITLECSQTMGHDKMYWYQQDPGMELHLIHYSYGVNSTEKGDLSSESTVSRIRTEHFPLTLESARPSHTSQYLCASSSLRDSYNEQFFGPGTRLTVL.

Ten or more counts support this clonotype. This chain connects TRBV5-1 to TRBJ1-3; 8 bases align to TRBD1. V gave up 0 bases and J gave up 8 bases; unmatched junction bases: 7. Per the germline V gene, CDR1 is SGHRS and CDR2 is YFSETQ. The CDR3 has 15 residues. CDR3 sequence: CASSLARTGKDTIYF. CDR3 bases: TGCGCCAGCAGCTTGGCTCGGACAGGGAAAGACACCATATATTTT.

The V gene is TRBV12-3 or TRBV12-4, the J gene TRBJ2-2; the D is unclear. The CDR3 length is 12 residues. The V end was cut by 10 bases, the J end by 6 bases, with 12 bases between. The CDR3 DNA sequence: TGTGCCACAAAAAGGGTTTCCGGGGAGCTGTTTTTT. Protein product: CATKRVSGELFF.

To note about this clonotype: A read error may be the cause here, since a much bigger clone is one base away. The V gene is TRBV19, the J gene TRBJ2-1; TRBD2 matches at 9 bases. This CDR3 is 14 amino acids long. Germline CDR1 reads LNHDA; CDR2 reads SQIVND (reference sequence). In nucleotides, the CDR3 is TGTGCCGGTAGTCGGGCGGGAGGGAACAATGAGCAGTTCTTC. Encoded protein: CAGSRAGGNNEQFF.

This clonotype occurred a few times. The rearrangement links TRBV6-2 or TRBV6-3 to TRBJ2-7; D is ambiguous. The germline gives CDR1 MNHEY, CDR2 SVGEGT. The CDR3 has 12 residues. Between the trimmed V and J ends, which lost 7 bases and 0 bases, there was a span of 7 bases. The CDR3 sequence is CASKRSSYEQYF. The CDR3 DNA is TGTGCCAGCAAACGGAGCTCCTACGAGCAGTACTTC.

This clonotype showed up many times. This CDR3 is CASSLLTSGRLYEQYF. The CDR3 coding sequence is TGTGCCAGCAGCCTACTGACTAGCGGGAGGCTCTACGAGCAGTACTTC. The J gene is TRBJ2-7, the V gene TRBV7-9; 13 bases line up with TRBD2. This CDR3 spans 16 amino acids. Germline assignment: CDR1 SEHNR and CDR2 FQNEAQ (reference sequence). V lost 5 bases and J lost 3; bases outside the gene matches: 7. The full variable domain, its missing parts supplied by reference TRBV7-9 and TRBJ2-7, is DTGVSQNPRHKITKRGQNVTFRCDPISEHNRLYWYRQTLGQGPEFLTYFQNEAQLEKSRLLSDRFSAERPKGSFSTLEIQRTEQGDSAMYLCASSLLTSGRLYEQYFGPGTRLTVT.